This T cell receptor (beta chain) stems from a study of blood T cells in healthy people across ages. The overall study: Capture by template switching was about one barcoded beta molecule per two T cells. Study-level findings and limits: Relative to aged donors, long-lived donors carried more naive CD4+ cells and displayed higher diversity.

This clonotype showed up just a few times. Its antigen is still unknown. A second roughly 6 to 12 cycle PCR used barcoded and J-beta primers. Using its own MiXCR run on the 5' RACE reads, TCRdb lists one record per CDR3 protein. The table lists about 1.7 million distinct CDR3 sequences, under 30% of them singletons. The V and J ends lost 5 bases and 8 bases respectively, with 13 bases between them. Germline V gene sequence: CDR1 SGHAT, CDR2 FQNNGV. The CDR3 consists of 13 residues. The rearrangement links TRBV11-2 to TRBJ2-1; maybe TRBD2 (6 bases). This sequence originates from a woman aged 30 to 39 in good health. Sequencing was done on a sample of blood. The CDR3 here is CASSPTSYHEQFF. In DNA form, the CDR3 reads TGTGCCAGCAGCCCGACTAGTTACCATGAGCAGTTCTTC.